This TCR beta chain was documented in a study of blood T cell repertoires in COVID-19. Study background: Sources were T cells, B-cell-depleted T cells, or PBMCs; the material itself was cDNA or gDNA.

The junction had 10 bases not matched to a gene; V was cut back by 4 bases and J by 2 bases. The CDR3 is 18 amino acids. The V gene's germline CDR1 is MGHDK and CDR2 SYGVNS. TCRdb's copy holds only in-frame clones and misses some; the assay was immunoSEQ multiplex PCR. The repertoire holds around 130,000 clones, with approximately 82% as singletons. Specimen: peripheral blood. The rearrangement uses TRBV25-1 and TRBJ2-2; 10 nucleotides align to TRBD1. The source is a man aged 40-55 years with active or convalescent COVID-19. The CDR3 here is CASSGVPGQGSNTGELFF. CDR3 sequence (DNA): TGTGCCAGCAGTGGCGTCCCGGGACAGGGGTCCAACACCGGGGAGCTGTTTTTT.